Following are 17 T cell receptor beta chains from one sample sequenced in a study of cytomegalovirus exposure and HLA in healthy donors. Sequenced by immunoSEQ multiplex PCR; TCRdb stores in-frame clones only, minus some. The top ten clones hold nearly 6.5% of a sample with some 130,000 clones, 88% of them seen once. The sample was PBMCs. The source is a young woman in good health and CMV-seropositive.

The chain is built from TRBV5-1 and TRBJ1-1; 9 bases are a match to TRBD1. Per germline, CDR1 SGHRS and CDR2 YFSETQ. After removal of 3 bases from V and 1 base from J, the junction contained 13 bases not matched to a gene. CDR3 size: 18 residues. This CDR3 is CASSSASTGGVWNTEAFF. DNA for the CDR3: TGCGCCAGCAGCTCGGCTTCTACAGGGGGCGTTTGGAACACTGAAGCTTTCTTT. The full variable domain, rest sourced from reference TRBV5-1 and TRBJ1-1, is KAGVTQTPRYLIKTRGQQVTLSCSPISGHRSVSWYQQTPGQGLQFLFEYFSETQRNKGNFPGRFSGRQFSNSRSEMNVSTLELGDSALYLCASSSASTGGVWNTEAFFGQGTRLTVV.

The chain uses TRBV7-9 and TRBJ1-1, with D maybe TRBD1 (5 bases). The CDR3 extends over 16 amino acids. V was cut by 1 base and J by 1 base, with 13 bases left in between. The germline V gene has CDR1 SEHNR and CDR2 FQNEAQ (reference sequence). CDR3 sequence reads: CASSLVTGGRNTEAFF. Written as DNA, the CDR3 is TGTGCCAGCAGCTTAGTGACGGGGGGAAGGAACACTGAAGCTTTCTTT.

The chain carries TRBV5-1 and TRBJ2-5, with 10 bases matching TRBD2. Losses at the gene ends were 0 bases for V and 6 bases for J; bases not matched to a gene: 8. CDR3 length equals 16 residues. Germline CDR1 SGHRS, CDR2 YFSETQ. CDR3 region: CASSLAASGSTKTQYF. The CDR3 bases are TGCGCCAGCAGCTTGGCGGCTAGCGGGAGCACGAAGACCCAGTACTTC.

This clone occurred once. The chain employs TRBV6-5 and TRBJ2-7, with D perhaps TRBD2 (6 bases). The CDR3 has 15 residues. Germline V CDR1 and CDR2: MNHEY, SVGAGI. V shed 4 bases and J shed 1 base, with 14 bases lying between them. CDR3 nucleotide sequence: TGTGCCAGCAGTTCCGTAGGAGGGCGTTCCTACGAGCAGTACTTC. It encodes CASSSVGGRSYEQYF.

The chain employs TRBV5-4 and TRBJ2-1; D may be TRBD1 (6 bases). Germline V lookup: CDR1 SGHNT, CDR2 YYREEE (reference sequence). The V end was cut by 4 bases, the J end by 8 bases, with 16 bases between. The CDR3 contains 14 residues. The CDR3 nucleotides are TGTGCCAGCAGCGTGGGCCGACAGGTCTATGAGCAGTTCTTC. It yields the protein CASSVGRQVYEQFF.

The J gene is TRBJ1-1, the V gene TRBV6-6; TRBD1 matches at 11 bases. J was trimmed by 8 bases and V by 5 bases; bases with no gene match: 7. Germline V lookup: CDR1 MNHNY, CDR2 SVGAGI (reference sequence). The CDR3 covers 14 residues. The CDR3 nucleotides are TGTGCCAGCAGTGGGACAGGGGGGCTAGCCGAAGCTTTCTTT. Protein sequence: CASSGTGGLAEAFF.

V gene TRBV7-3 combines with J gene TRBJ2-1; D is perhaps TRBD2 (6 bases). There are 15 residues in the CDR3. Trimming took 1 base from V and 6 from J, leaving 13 bases between them. Looked up from germline, CDR1 is SGHTA and CDR2 is FQGTGA. CDR3 nucleotides: TGTGCCAGCAGCTTAAGCGGGATGTTAACCAATGAGCAGTTCTTC. It translates to CASSLSGMLTNEQFF. Filled out from reference TRBV7-3 and TRBJ2-1, the complete variable domain reads GAGVSQTPSNKVTEKGKYVELRCDPISGHTALYWYRQSLGQGPEFLIYFQGTGAADDSGLPNDRFFAVRPEGSVSTLKIQRTERGDSAVYLCASSLSGMLTNEQFFGPGTRLTVL.

The chain links TRBV5-1 to TRBJ1-4, with D perhaps TRBD1 (5 bases). Trimming cost V 0 bases and J 5 bases, with 8 bases left between them. Germline V gene data show CDR1 as SGHRS and CDR2 as YFSETQ. CDR3 length: 14 amino acids. CDR3 DNA: TGCGCCAGCAGCTTGGGTGGGGCGAATGAAAAACTGTTTTTT. Translation: CASSLGGANEKLFF.

The chain uses TRBV14 and TRBJ1-1, with a possible D match to TRBD1 (6 bases). V lost 8 bases, J lost 4 bases, and 14 bases lay in between. The CDR3 totals 13 residues. Per the germline V gene, CDR1 is SGHDN and CDR2 is FVKESK. The CDR3 sequence: CASCTGRGTEAFF. The CDR3 DNA sequence: TGTGCCAGCTGCACAGGGAGGGGCACTGAAGCTTTCTTT. The full variable domain, its missing parts supplied by reference TRBV14 and TRBJ1-1, is EAGVTQFPSHSVIEKGQTVTLRCDPISGHDNLYWYRRVMGKEIKFLLHFVKESKQDESGMPNNRFLAERTGGTYSTLKVQPAELEDSGVYFCASCTGRGTEAFFGQGTRLTVV.

The chain carries TRBV5-1 and TRBJ2-6; weak D call: TRBD1 (5 bases). Germline-derived CDR1 and CDR2 are SGHRS and YFSETQ. Trimming shortened V by 8 bases and J by 0 bases, and 12 bases separated the two germline ends. This CDR3 is 15 amino acids long. The CDR3 protein is CASRQKSSGANVLTF. The CDR3 nucleotides are TGCGCCAGTCGACAGAAATCCTCTGGGGCCAACGTCCTGACTTTC.

The chain is built from TRBV30 and TRBJ1-6; D unresolved. Trimming shortened V by 2 bases and J by 7 bases, and 18 bases separated the two germline ends. CDR1 GTSNPN and CDR2 SVGIG come from the germline V gene (reference sequence). CDR3 length: 16 amino acids. The CDR3 loop is CAWSLLSRRRNSPLHF. The CDR3 bases are TGTGCCTGGAGTCTCCTATCGCGGAGGAGGAATTCACCCCTCCACTTT.

The chain links TRBV19 to TRBJ2-3; D is unclear. V lost 3 bases, J lost 4 bases, and 14 bases lay in between. The V gene's germline CDR1 is LNHDA and CDR2 SQIVND (reference sequence). The CDR3 runs to 15 residues. The CDR3 spells CASSIPVEFADTQYF. The CDR3 nucleotides are TGTGCCAGTAGTATTCCCGTGGAGTTTGCAGATACGCAGTATTTT.

The sample holds one count of this clone. The gene calls are TRBV6-1 and TRBJ1-6; the match to TRBD1 covers 7 bases. The V segment lost 3 bases and the J segment 7 bases; nucleotides outside the gene matches: 3. This CDR3 is 14 amino acids long. The germline gives CDR1 MNHNS, CDR2 SASEGT. As DNA, the CDR3 is TGTGCCAGCAGTGAGGCAGGGGGGAATTCACCCCTCCACTTT. Its translation: CASSEAGGNSPLHF.

This chain links TRBV10-3 with TRBJ1-1, with D maybe TRBD1 (6 bases). The length of the CDR3 is 13 residues. The V gene lost 6 bases and the J gene lost 5 bases, with 13 bases spanning the gap. The germline V gene has CDR1 ENHRY and CDR2 SYGVKD. CDR3: CAISLQGGTEAFF. CDR3 nucleotide sequence: TGTGCCATCAGCCTACAGGGTGGGACTGAAGCTTTCTTT.

This clone is a singleton in its sample. The rearrangement uses TRBV5-6 and TRBJ1-1; 8 nucleotides line up with TRBD1. With 5 bases clipped from V and 11 bases from J, the junction kept 8 bases outside the gene matches. Germline CDR1 reads SGHDT; CDR2 reads YYEEEE. The CDR3 totals 12 residues. The CDR3 nucleotides are TGTGCCAGCAGTCCCGGGACAGGAGGGGCTTTCTTT. As protein: CASSPGTGGAFF.

J is TRBJ1-4 and V is TRBV27; D is possibly TRBD1 (6 bases). The CDR3 is 16 amino acids. The germline V and J ends were trimmed by 2 bases and 7 bases, with 17 bases remaining between them. The germline V gene encodes CDR1 MNHEY and CDR2 SMNVEV (reference sequence). The CDR3 reads CASSLRGGRVSEKLFF. The CDR3, as DNA: TGTGCCAGCAGTTTAAGGGGGGGCAGGGTTTCTGAAAAACTGTTTTTT.

This clone appeared once. V usage is TRBV7-2 and J usage is TRBJ1-5, with 9 bases identical to TRBD1. The ends lost 3 bases at V and 0 bases at J; junction bases unmatched: 12. The CDR3 sequence is 19 residues long. Germline V gene data show CDR1 as SGHTA and CDR2 as FQGNSA. The CDR3 reads CASSFTGGSPGFSNQPQHF. CDR3 coding DNA: TGTGCCAGCAGCTTCACAGGGGGCTCCCCGGGGTTTAGCAATCAGCCCCAGCATTTT.